One and the same sample provided the 3 T cell receptor beta chains below, sequenced in a study of Ad26.COV2.S vaccination and SARS-CoV-2 variants. Clones were read by immunoSEQ multiplex PCR, and TCRdb kept only the in-frame ones, dropping some. The sample yields hundreds of thousands of clones, approximately 92% seen once. Treatment indicated: around 19 received Ad26.COV2.S at low or high dose, single or two shots; 5 received placebo; per-sample allocation not given. Day 63 following the first vaccine or placebo injection was when the samples were taken. Sequenced here: peripheral blood, sampled in a trial of Ad26.COV2.S vaccine versus placebo. The receptors derive from a person aged 18-60 years who received the Ad26.COV2.S COVID-19 vaccine or a placebo.

Written as DNA, the CDR3 is TGTGCCAGCAGCATGGGGGCCCCCCCGAGGGCCTACAATGAGCAGTTCTTC. Translation: CASSMGAPPRAYNEQFF. V usage is TRBV11-3 and J usage is TRBJ2-1; maybe TRBD1 (6 bases). Germline assignment: CDR1 SGHNT and CDR2 YENEEA. The CDR3 loop spans 17 amino acids. V dropped 5 bases and J dropped 2 bases, with 19 bases sitting between them.

V is TRBV5-1 and J is TRBJ2-3, with a possible D match to TRBD1 (6 bases). V was clipped by 4 bases and J by 1 base, with 16 bases between them. Germline V CDR1 and CDR2: SGHRS, YFSETQ. The CDR3 is 16 amino acids. The CDR3 sequence is CASSPGTTLRTDTQYF. CDR3 in DNA: TGCGCCAGCAGCCCCGGGACAACCCTACGCACAGATACGCAGTATTTT.

The chain is built from TRBV19 and TRBJ2-1; 8 bases are shared with TRBD1. The junction had 15 bases not matched to a gene; V was cut back by 5 bases and J by 15 bases. This CDR3 is built from 14 residues. CDR1 LNHDA and CDR2 SQIVND come from the germline V gene (reference sequence). CDR3 nucleotide sequence: TGTGCCAGTAGTGTTTACAGGGGGGAACCCCCCCCGTTCTTC. Translation: CASSVYRGEPPPFF.